Each of the 12 T cell receptor beta chains below was sequenced from the same sample in a study of human T cells and chemical hapten exposure. TCRdb re-derived calls from the RACE reads in MiXCR, one entry per CDR3 protein. The table has under 200,000 distinct CDR3 sequences, around 30% seen once. Time point defined: pre-sensitization, week 0. The treatment is: therapeutic diphenylcyclopropenone sensitization with weekly scalp DPC. Material: whole blood, obtained in connection with sensitization to the hapten diphenylcyclopropenone (DPC). The receptors shown here come from a woman aged 25 to 39 with alopecia areata. Some clones in this sample may be carry-over from other donors' samples.

The chain joins TRBV5-1 to TRBJ2-7; possible D gene TRBD1, 6 bases. This CDR3 spans 15 amino acids. Germline V gene sequence: CDR1 SGHRS, CDR2 YFSETQ. Between the trimmed V and J ends, which lost 2 bases and 2 bases, there was a span of 14 bases. CDR3 nucleotide sequence: TGCGCCAGCAGCTTATCCGGGACATCGACCTACGAGCAGTACTTC. The encoded protein is CASSLSGTSTYEQYF.

This chain uses TRBV2 with TRBJ2-1, with 12 bases aligning to TRBD2. Per germline, CDR1 SNHLY and CDR2 FYNNEI. The CDR3 length is 15 residues. V lost 2 bases, J lost 10 bases, and 6 bases stayed unmatched. CDR3 DNA: TGTGCCAGCAGTGAAAATCTAGCGGGAGGGAAAGAGCAGTTCTTC. Its translation: CASSENLAGGKEQFF. Using reference TRBV2 and TRBJ2-1 for the parts outside the CDR3, the full variable domain is EPEVTQTPSHQVTQMGQEVILRCVPISNHLYFYWYRQILGQKVEFLVSFYNNEISEKSEIFDDQFSVERPDGSNFTLKIRSTKLEDSAMYFCASSENLAGGKEQFFGPGTRLTVL.

The chain uses TRBV5-1 and TRBJ2-7; 12 nucleotides line up with TRBD1. V lost 2 bases, J lost 0 bases, and 6 bases stayed unmatched. The CDR3 has 17 residues. Per the germline V gene, CDR1 is SGHRS and CDR2 is YFSETQ. CDR3: CASSLAPGQGASYEQYF. The DNA of the CDR3 is TGCGCCAGCAGCTTAGCTCCGGGACAGGGGGCCTCCTACGAGCAGTACTTC.

This clonotype occurred a few times. The rearrangement links TRBV28 to TRBJ1-6, with D perhaps matching TRBD1 (5 bases). This CDR3 region has 15 residues. Germline CDR1 and CDR2: MDHEN and SYDVKM. V was trimmed by 6 bases and J by 3 bases, leaving 12 bases between them. The CDR3 DNA follows: TGTGCCAGCAGCGGAGCGAGGGGCTATAATTCACCCCTCCACTTT. Protein sequence: CASSGARGYNSPLHF.

This clonotype was counted between two and nine times. This chain uses TRBV7-3 with TRBJ2-5; 8 nucleotides match TRBD2. CDR1 is SGHTA, CDR2 FQGTGA, per germline. The CDR3 contains 15 residues. Germline trimming cut 1 base from V and 5 bases from J; bases unmatched to any gene: 6. The chain's CDR3 is CASSLSGGRKETQYF. DNA of the CDR3: TGTGCCAGCAGCTTAAGCGGGGGGAGGAAGGAGACCCAGTACTTC.

The rearrangement links TRBV30 to TRBJ2-5; TRBD1 might be the D (5 bases). Germline CDR1 reads GTSNPN; CDR2 reads SVGIG (reference sequence). The ends were cut back, 2 bases at V and 3 bases at J, with 7 bases in the middle. The length of the CDR3 is 12 residues. The CDR3 region is CAWSPTEETQYF. For the CDR3, the DNA is TGTGCCTGGAGTCCGACAGAAGAGACCCAGTACTTC.

The chain links TRBV2 to TRBJ2-1; D unclear. CDR3 length: 11 residues. Per germline, CDR1 SNHLY and CDR2 FYNNEI. Trimming cost V 1 base and J 11 bases, with 6 bases left between them. The CDR3 nucleotides read TGTGCCAGCAGTGAAGTCGGGCAGCAGTTCTTC. Protein product: CASSEVGQQFF.

This clonotype has more than one count but fewer than ten. The gene calls are TRBV7-2 and TRBJ2-7; possibly TRBD2 for D (6 bases). Deletions cut 7 bases from V and 3 bases from J, with 16 bases between. CDR3 length: 14 amino acids. Germline V gene sequence: CDR1 SGHTA, CDR2 FQGNSA. CDR3 amino acids: CASIQPGLRYEQYF. Written as DNA, the CDR3 is TGTGCCAGCATACAACCGGGACTCCGCTACGAGCAGTACTTC.

The rearrangement links TRBV2 to TRBJ2-4, with D possibly TRBD1 on 5 matching bases. Germline V gene lookup returns CDR1 SNHLY and CDR2 FYNNEI. V was clipped by 7 bases and J by 5 bases, with 9 bases between them. The CDR3 is 12 residues long. The CDR3 sequence: CASMQGQNIQYF. CDR3 DNA sequence: TGTGCCAGCATGCAGGGTCAAAACATTCAGTACTTC.

This clonotype was seen many times. The rearrangement uses TRBV28 and TRBJ1-2; 10 bases agree with TRBD1. Germline V gene lookup returns CDR1 MDHEN and CDR2 SYDVKM. This CDR3 is 15 amino acids long. The ends lost 6 bases at V and 7 bases at J; junction bases unmatched: 11. The CDR3 nucleotides are TGTGCCAGCAGGCCTCCGGGACAGGGGCTTGTTGGCTACACCTTC. This encodes CASRPPGQGLVGYTF.

The chain joins TRBV21-1 to TRBJ1-2. TRBV21-1 constitutes a pseudogene. This CDR3 spans 16 amino acids. The CDR3 sequence: CASSKCVVGANYGYTF. CDR3 DNA: TGTGCCAGCAGCAAATGCGTCGTAGGGGCTAACTATGGCTACACCTTC.

The chain is built from TRBV9 and TRBJ2-1, with D perhaps TRBD1 (6 bases). The CDR3 totals 15 residues. V lost 2 bases, J lost 0 bases, and 9 bases lay in between. Germline-derived CDR1 and CDR2 are SGDLS and YYNGEE. The CDR3: CASSVEGDSYNEQFF. The CDR3 DNA reads as TGTGCCAGCAGCGTCGAGGGGGACTCCTACAATGAGCAGTTCTTC.